A single sample gave rise to the 8 T cell receptor beta chains below, sequenced in a study of T-cell reconstitution after alpha-beta-depleted transplantation in children. TCRbeta library preparation incorporated unique molecular identifiers. TCRdb fed the PCR reads into MiXCR, producing one record per CDR3 protein. The sample lists approximately 1,000,000 distinct CDR3 sequences; around 30% were seen once. This material consisted of PBMCs, mostly from graft donor cells, taken 360 days after TCRalphabeta/CD19-depleted stem cell transplant. These receptors all come from a boy younger than two who had a stem cell transplant for SCID, so the T cells may come from the graft donor.

The chain links TRBV5-1 to TRBJ2-3; 8 bases agree with TRBD2. Germline trimming cut 1 base from V and 0 bases from J; bases unmatched to any gene: 4. The CDR3 is 16 residues long. Germline V lookup: CDR1 SGHRS, CDR2 YFSETQ. CDR3 protein: CASSLTSGHSTDTQYF. CDR3 bases: TGCGCCAGCAGCTTGACTAGCGGACATAGCACAGATACGCAGTATTTT. The variable domain in full, completed from reference TRBV5-1 and TRBJ2-3, reads KAGVTQTPRYLIKTRGQQVTLSCSPISGHRSVSWYQQTPGQGLQFLFEYFSETQRNKGNFPGRFSGRQFSNSRSEMNVSTLELGDSALYLCASSLTSGHSTDTQYFGPGTRLTVL.

The chain joins TRBV5-1 to TRBJ1-4, with D maybe TRBD1 (5 bases). Trimming shortened V by 6 bases and J by 0 bases, and 12 bases separated the two germline ends. CDR1 is SGHRS and CDR2 is YFSETQ in the germline V gene. The CDR3 has 15 amino acids. The CDR3, as DNA: TGCGCCAGCACCCGGGGCGGAGCAACTAATGAAAAACTGTTTTTT. Translating gives CASTRGGATNEKLFF.

This clonotype was detected many times. The chain uses TRBV12-3 or TRBV12-4 and TRBJ2-2, with D unresolved. The CDR3 loop spans 15 amino acids. V was cut by 3 bases and J by 7 bases, with 15 bases left in between. The CDR3 sequence is CASSLPLGRVGELFF. DNA for the CDR3: TGTGCCAGCAGTTTGCCCTTAGGACGCGTCGGGGAGCTGTTTTTT.

In this sample, this clonotype turned up a few times. The CDR3 DNA reads as TGTGCCAGCAGTTTGATGGGTAACTATGGCTACACCTTC. Amino acids: CASSLMGNYGYTF. The chain carries TRBV12-3 or TRBV12-4 and TRBJ1-2; D gene uncertain. V lost 3 bases and J lost 1, with 6 bases in between. The CDR3 has 13 amino acids.

This chain links TRBV12-5 with TRBJ1-5, with D perhaps TRBD1 (6 bases). Germline assignment: CDR1 LGHNT and CDR2 FRNRAP. CDR3 length: 12 amino acids. As DNA, the CDR3 is TGTGCCCTTGGGGGGCTGAATCAGCCCCAGCATTTT. It yields the protein CALGGLNQPQHF.

This clonotype was seen only a few times. The gene calls are TRBV5-1 and TRBJ2-3; a possible D gene is TRBD2 (7 bases). CDR3 length equals 18 residues. Between the trimmed V and J ends, which lost 0 bases and 2 bases, there was a span of 19 bases. The germline CDR1 and CDR2 sequences are SGHRS and YFSETQ. CDR3 sequence reads: CASSLGSSVGGATDTQYF. As DNA, the CDR3 is TGCGCCAGCAGCTTGGGTTCCTCAGTGGGGGGGGCCACAGATACGCAGTATTTT.

This clonotype has only a few counts. The rearrangement joins TRBV15 to TRBJ2-2; a weak D match, TRBD1 (6 bases). The CDR3 is 13 residues long. Germline V gene sequence: CDR1 LNHNV, CDR2 YYDKDF (reference sequence). V was trimmed by 3 bases and J by 8 bases, leaving 10 bases between them. The CDR3 DNA is TGTGCCACCAGCAGCGAACAGGGAGGGGAGCTGTTTTTT. Its translation: CATSSEQGGELFF.

The table lists this clonotype with a few counts. The genes are TRBV5-1 and TRBJ1-2; D gene ambiguous. Germline V gene data show CDR1 as SGHRS and CDR2 as YFSETQ. The CDR3 sequence is 14 residues long. Trimming stripped 3 bases from V and 2 bases from J, with 11 bases between. The CDR3 bases are TGCGCCAGCAGCTCTTCCGGGCCGAACTATGGCTACACCTTC. Amino acids: CASSSSGPNYGYTF.